The T cell receptor beta chain under discussion was sequenced for a study of cytotoxic CD8 clonotypes in ibrutinib-treated CLL. Target depth was 1 in 200,000 to 1 in 1 million T cells, about 10x per clonotype. Clones were sequenced by immunoSEQ multiplex PCR, and TCRdb holds only the in-frame ones, with some missing. The sample holds roughly 23,000 clones, approximately 80% seen once. Worth noting for this clone: Antigen unknown.

Study conclusions and caveats: Sustained-remission patients were sampled at one set of times and progressing patients at different ones. Baseline clonality, higher than in age-matched healthy donors, tracked circulating CD8+ T-cell counts.

Trimming shortened V by 3 bases and J by 8 bases, and 13 bases separated the two germline ends. The germline gives CDR1 GTSNPN, CDR2 SVGIG (reference sequence). The CDR3 loop spans 13 amino acids. The sequenced sample was PBMCs, obtained before ibrutinib treatment. This sequence was found in a human donor with chronic lymphocytic leukemia. The chain recombines TRBV30 with TRBJ1-4; TRBD1 is a possible D gene (5 bases). The CDR3 sequence: CAWRGVYLEKLFF. CDR3 nucleotide sequence: TGTGCCTGGAGAGGGGTTTACCTGGAAAAACTGTTTTTT.